This entry lists 13 T cell receptor beta chains sequenced from one sample in a study of blood T cell repertoires in COVID-19. The assay was immunoSEQ multiplex PCR, and TCRdb's table has in-frame clones only and misses some. The sample has over 200,000 clones, roughly 80% seen once. The specimen was peripheral blood. The receptors originated from a woman over 75 with COVID-19, enrolled during active disease.

Only a few counts were recorded for this clone. This chain joins TRBV6-6 and TRBJ1-2; D not certain. This CDR3 comprises 13 residues. Germline V gene lookup returns CDR1 MNHNY and CDR2 SVGAGI (reference sequence). Between the trimmed V and J ends, which lost 2 bases and 7 bases, there was a span of 11 bases. In nucleotides, the CDR3 is TGTGCCAGCAGTTACGCCTCAGAGGCTGGCTACACCTTC. This encodes CASSYASEAGYTF.

This chain connects TRBV18 to TRBJ2-7; a weak D match, TRBD1 (6 bases). The CDR3 sequence is 13 residues long. Between the trimmed V and J ends, which lost 1 base and 3 bases, there was a span of 7 bases. The germline V gene has CDR1 KGHSH and CDR2 LQKENI. The CDR3 here is CASSPRDIYEQYF. For the CDR3, the DNA is TGTGCCAGCTCACCACGGGACATCTACGAGCAGTACTTC.

This clone was counted a few times. This may stem from a read error, because a much larger clone lies one nucleotide away. This chain links TRBV5-1 with TRBJ1-3, with 8 bases identical to TRBD1. Looked up from germline, CDR1 is SGHRS and CDR2 is YFSETQ. Trimming took 5 bases from V and 2 from J; bases not matched to a gene: 0. The CDR3 spans 13 residues. CDR3 protein: CASRQGAGNTIYF. The CDR3, as DNA: TGCGCCAGCAGACAGGGGGCTGGAAACACCATATATTTT.

V usage is TRBV5-1 and J usage is TRBJ2-2; maybe TRBD2 (5 bases). CDR3 length: 17 residues. Germline V gives CDR1 SGHRS, CDR2 YFSETQ. Trimming pared 0 bases from V and 0 bases from J, leaving 12 bases between. CDR3 in amino acids: CASSLGVSGSNTGELFF. The CDR3, as DNA: TGCGCCAGCAGCTTGGGCGTGTCGGGGTCGAACACCGGGGAGCTGTTTTTT.

V gene TRBV7-9 combines with J gene TRBJ2-5, with 11 positions matching TRBD2. V gave up 5 bases and J gave up 4 bases; unmatched junction bases: 6. The CDR3 length is 15 residues. Germline loops: CDR1 SEHNR, CDR2 FQNEAQ (reference sequence). The CDR3 region is CASSRLAGRGETQYF. The CDR3 DNA follows: TGTGCCAGCAGCCGACTAGCGGGGAGGGGAGAGACCCAGTACTTC.

The CDR3 region has the DNA TGTGCCAGCAGCTTAGTCGGTGGGACCCAGTACTTC. Translation gives CASSLVGGTQYF. The chain combines TRBV7-9 with TRBJ2-5; D uncertain. Germline V gene sequence: CDR1 SEHNR, CDR2 FQNEAQ (reference sequence). This CDR3 contains 12 residues. V was shortened by 1 base and J by 7 bases, with 7 bases between the two germline ends.

The chain combines TRBV6-5 with TRBJ2-2; maybe TRBD2 (6 bases). The V gene lost 9 bases and the J gene lost 8 bases, with 19 bases spanning the gap. Germline loops: CDR1 MNHEY, CDR2 SVGAGI. The CDR3 runs to 14 residues. The CDR3 bases are TGTGCCAGTATGGTTACCGGGAGTAGTGGGGAGCTGTTTTTT. This codes for CASMVTGSSGELFF.

Ten or more counts support this clone. CDR3 loop: CATSLGGSQETQYF. CDR3 DNA sequence: TGTGCCACCAGTCTAGGGGGCAGCCAAGAGACCCAGTACTTC. The chain is built from TRBV15 and TRBJ2-5; 7 positions agree with TRBD1. The CDR3 is 14 amino acids. Trimming took 6 bases from V and 1 from J; bases not matched to a gene: 5. Germline V gives CDR1 LNHNV, CDR2 YYDKDF (reference sequence).

The J gene is TRBJ2-3, the V gene TRBV7-9, with 8 bases identical to TRBD2. The J segment lost 3 bases and the V segment lost 5 bases, leaving 7 bases of the junction unmatched. The germline V gene encodes CDR1 SEHNR and CDR2 FQNEAQ (reference sequence). The CDR3 length is 15 residues. The CDR3 DNA reads as TGTGCCAGCAGCCGGGCAGCGGGAGTTACAGATACGCAGTATTTT. Its protein product is CASSRAAGVTDTQYF.

The chain employs TRBV5-4 and TRBJ2-5, with D possibly TRBD1 on 6 matching bases. This CDR3 comprises 13 residues. Deletions cut 6 bases from V and 4 bases from J, with 13 bases between. Per germline, CDR1 SGHNT and CDR2 YYREEE (reference sequence). CDR3 protein: CASNQRGGETQYF. The DNA for the CDR3 is TGTGCCAGCAACCAGAGAGGGGGAGAGACCCAGTACTTC.

This clone was recorded only once. J is TRBJ1-6 and V is TRBV19; D possibly corresponds to TRBD1 (6 bases). V lost 6 bases and J 8 bases, leaving 14 bases between the germline ends. The CDR3 extends over 14 amino acids. The germline CDR1 and CDR2 sequences are LNHDA and SQIVND (reference sequence). The CDR3 spells CASSRRTEDSPLHF. Here the CDR3 DNA reads TGTGCCAGTAGCCGGAGGACAGAGGATTCACCCCTCCACTTT.

The rearrangement joins TRBV24-1 to TRBJ2-2; 7 nucleotides match TRBD1. Trimming at V came to 7 bases and at J to 5 bases, leaving 6 bases not matched to a gene. The CDR3 sequence is 14 residues long. Germline CDR1 KGHDR, CDR2 SFDVKD. The CDR3 DNA reads as TGTGCCACCAGCGGGACAGCTAGTACCGGGGAGCTGTTTTTT. This gives the protein CATSGTASTGELFF.

This chain connects TRBV5-1 to TRBJ1-6, with no clear D. This CDR3 comprises 15 residues. The V and J ends lost 5 bases and 6 bases respectively, with 15 bases between them. Per germline, CDR1 SGHRS and CDR2 YFSETQ. This CDR3 reads CASRGRPGGNSPLHF. CDR3 nucleotides: TGCGCCAGCAGGGGTCGGCCCGGCGGTAATTCACCCCTCCACTTT.